The subject of this entry is one TCR beta chain. Germline CDR1 and CDR2: MNHEY and SVGAGI. J lost 0 bases, V lost 6 bases, and 5 bases had no gene match. This CDR3 comprises 14 residues. This record comes from a study of blood T cell repertoires in COVID-19. Study as a whole: The United States, Italy and Spain were the sources of the acute and convalescent COVID-19 samples. Sample material is recorded as cDNA or gDNA derived from T cells, B-cell-depleted T cells, or PBMCs.

The authors' processing: Researchers report that nucleated cell counts were estimated from reference gene primer amplification. Profiled with immunoSEQ multiplex PCR; TCRdb holds only in-frame clones, not every one. That table supplies the V and J calls and clone size; D and trimming were determined from the DNA. This sample has about 190,000 clones, with approximately 88% found just once. The receptor was derived from a man aged 35-49 years with acute or convalescent COVID-19. The sample consisted of peripheral blood. The chain is built from TRBV6-5 and TRBJ2-7, with TRBD2 matching 7 bases. DNA of the CDR3: TGTGCCAGCAGCCTAAGCGGGGTCTCCTACGAGCAGTACTTC. Translated, it gives CASSLSGVSYEQYF.